A selection of T cell receptor beta chains follows, all from one sample in a study of regulatory T cells in long-lasting Graves disease. TCRdb reprocessed the multiplex PCR reads with MiXCR, giving one entry per CDR3 protein. The sample shows 400,000 to 550,000 distinct CDR3 sequences, over 15% of them seen only once. These data were also reused for a study on T cells in Graves' hyperthyroidism and ophthalmopathy.

The source was peripheral blood mononuclear cells (PBMCs), collected at new diagnosis, from a patient treated with antithyroid drugs. The receptors were sampled from a woman in her 30s with Graves disease. Both conserved end residues are part of each CDR3. The D gene is left open where the match is weak. Size tells how often a clone was seen (once, few, many) or the class of an expanded clone, and some rows leave it out.

clone_size j_call d_call v_call cdr3_nt cdr3_aa
NA TRBJ2-7 TRBD2 TRBV27 TGTGCCAGCAGCACCAGACTAGCGGGAGCCCGGGAGCAGTACTTC CASSTRLAGAREQYF
many TRBJ2-6 TRBD1 TRBV20-1 TGCAGTGCCCACCCCCGACAGGGAGCAATGACTGGGGCCAACGTCCTGACTTTC CSAHPRQGAMTGANVLTF
NA TRBJ2-1 NA TRBV7-9 TGTGCCAGCATCACGAGTTCCCGCTCCTACAATGAGCAGTTCTTC CASITSSRSYNEQFF
few TRBJ1-6 NA TRBV7-8 TGTGCCAGCAGCTTTACCTGGGCTAGAAATTCACCCCTCCACTTT CASSFTWARNSPLHF
few TRBJ1-1 NA TRBV5-4 TGTGCCAGCAGCTTGGCCTCAGGGACCACTGAAGCTTTCTTT CASSLASGTTEAFF
NA TRBJ1-4 NA TRBV20-1 TGCAGTGCTAGCCGAGGGTGGCCTCCTAATGAAAAACTGTTTTTT CSASRGWPPNEKLFF
many TRBJ2-5 NA TRBV19 TGTGCCAGTAGAATGAACCGGGACCCTGTGGAGACCCAGTACTTC CASRMNRDPVETQYF
many TRBJ1-2 NA TRBV5-1 TGCGCCAGCGGTACCGGGGGAGCGCCTGCGAATGGCTACACCTTC CASGTGGAPANGYTF
many TRBJ2-7 TRBD2 TRBV6-2/TRBV6-3 TGTGCCAGCAGTCCCGACACTAGCGGGAGATTCTCCTACGAGCAGTACTTC CASSPDTSGRFSYEQYF
NA TRBJ1-1 NA TRBV6-5 TGTGCCAGCAGTTCCGGAGGGGGGGGAACTGAAGCTTTCTTT CASSSGGGGTEAFF
many TRBJ2-7 NA TRBV2 TGTGCCAGCATTCCTAGGGGGACGAGGAGCTCCTACGAGCAGTACTTC CASIPRGTRSSYEQYF
NA TRBJ2-7 NA TRBV5-6 TGTGCCAGCAGCTTAACAGGGCTTCCCTACGAGCAGTACTTC CASSLTGLPYEQYF
many TRBJ1-4 TRBD1 TRBV5-1 TGCGCCAGCAGCCAAAGCGCCCCGGGACAGCTTGACGAAAAACTGTTTTTT CASSQSAPGQLDEKLFF
many TRBJ1-5 NA TRBV6-1 TGTGCCAGCACCACAGGGAACAATCAGCCCCAGCATTTT CASTTGNNQPQHF
many TRBJ2-7 TRBD2 TRBV29-1 TGCAGCGTTGAGGGTCTAGCGGCGTCTCGGGAGCAGTACTTC CSVEGLAASREQYF
few TRBJ2-3 NA TRBV6-2/TRBV6-3 TGTGCCAGCAGTTCCTCTGGGAGCTCCACAGATACGCAGTATTTT CASSSSGSSTDTQYF
many TRBJ2-5 TRBD1 TRBV30 TGTGCCTGGAGTGTAGCCCCAGGGGGCCAAGAGACCCAGTACTTC CAWSVAPGGQETQYF
many TRBJ2-1 TRBD2 TRBV7-9 TGTGCCAGCAGCCCTCCCCAGCGGGAGTTAGGGCAGTTCTTC CASSPPQRELGQFF
many TRBJ2-1 NA TRBV5-1 TGCGCCAGCAGCTTGGAGCCCACAGCCTACAATGAGCAGTTCTTC CASSLEPTAYNEQFF
NA TRBJ2-1 TRBD2 TRBV12-3/TRBV12-4 TGTGCCAGCGGTTCCCCCGAAAAACCGGGACTAGCGGGAGGGGGTGAGCAGTTCTTC CASGSPEKPGLAGGGEQFF
many TRBJ2-1 NA TRBV2 TGTGCCGTGGGGGGCGGGAGCAGGTCCTACAATGAGCAGTTCTTC CAVGGGSRSYNEQFF
few TRBJ2-3 NA TRBV29-1 TGCAGCGTCGACGGGGACGCATCTAGCACAGATACGCAGTATTTT CSVDGDASSTDTQYF
many TRBJ1-5 NA TRBV3-1 TGTGCCAGCAGCCCCAGGGCCCAGGGCAATCAGCCCCAGCATTTT CASSPRAQGNQPQHF
many TRBJ1-2 TRBD1 TRBV20-1 TGCAGTGCGCAACAGGGGAACTATGGCTACACCTTC CSAQQGNYGYTF
many TRBJ2-7 TRBD1 TRBV28 TGTGCCAGCAGTTCCGACAGGGTTTCCTCCTACGAGCAGTACTTC CASSSDRVSSYEQYF
many TRBJ2-7 NA TRBV18 TGTGCCAGCTCACCCAATCCCCCCGCTTTAAACGAGCAGTACTTC CASSPNPPALNEQYF
NA TRBJ2-7 TRBD2 TRBV6-1 TGTGCCAGCAGGCTGGGGCTAGCGGGAACCTACGAGCAGTACTTC CASRLGLAGTYEQYF